The 20 T cell receptor beta chains reported below all come from one sample, sequenced in a study of spatial heterogeneity in lung cancer. Study outcomes and limitations: Tumors with more nonsynonymous mutations had more expanded intratumoral alpha and beta TCRs.

TCRdb reprocessed the 5' RACE reads via MiXCR and lists one record per CDR3 protein. The table shows some 96,000 distinct CDR3 sequences, with about 4.4% occurring only once. Time point here: sample taken at primary tumor resection. For these receptors, no antigen is known. The input for sequencing was lung tumor tissue, taken at surgery. The source is a male donor with early-stage non-small cell lung cancer.

The CDR3 region has the DNA TGTGCCAGCAGTTCGTCGACAGATAGCTCCTACAATGAGCAGTTCTTC. It yields the protein CASSSSTDSSYNEQFF. The chain joins TRBV27 to TRBJ2-1; perhaps TRBD1 as D (5 bases). Germline values: CDR1 MNHEY, CDR2 SMNVEV (reference sequence). The CDR3 runs 16 residues. Trimming cost V 4 bases and J 0 bases, with 13 bases left between them.

J is TRBJ2-5 and V is TRBV2, with TRBD2 matching over 12 bases. The CDR3 runs 15 residues. With V trimmed by 6 bases and J by 4 bases, 6 bases remained unmatched. CDR1 and CDR2 (germline): SNHLY, FYNNEI. The DNA of the CDR3 is TGTGCCAGCAGCCGACTAGCGGGAGTTGGAGAGACCCAGTACTTC. It is translated as CASSRLAGVGETQYF.

This clonotype has a count of ten or more. V is TRBV6-6 and J is TRBJ1-6; D is unclear. V shed 5 bases and J shed 7 bases, with 6 bases lying between them. CDR3 length equals 12 residues. Germline V lookup: CDR1 MNHNY, CDR2 SVGAGI (reference sequence). The CDR3 bases are TGTGCCAGCAGTCAAAGGAATTCACCCCTCCACTTT. Its protein product is CASSQRNSPLHF.

This clonotype was counted a few times. The genes are TRBV19 and TRBJ1-4; D is unclear. V lost 4 bases and J lost 0, with 18 bases in between. Per the germline V gene, CDR1 is LNHDA and CDR2 is SQIVND (reference sequence). The CDR3 has 18 residues. The DNA of the CDR3 is TGTGCCAGTAGTAGGTCGGCGGCAGAGGATGCAACTAATGAAAAACTGTTTTTT. Amino acids: CASSRSAAEDATNEKLFF.

The chain employs TRBV4-1 and TRBJ2-1, with D possibly being TRBD2 (5 bases). The germline gives CDR1 MGHRA, CDR2 YSYEKL. Trimming shortened V by 4 bases and J by 3 bases, and 16 bases separated the two germline ends. The CDR3 is made up of 16 amino acids. CDR3: CASSPLLADIYNEQFF. CDR3 nucleotide sequence: TGCGCCAGCAGCCCCTTGCTAGCCGATATCTACAATGAGCAGTTCTTC.

This clonotype was detected ten times or more. The chain uses TRBV7-8 and TRBJ1-2; 8 positions agree with TRBD1. The germline V gene encodes CDR1 SGHVS and CDR2 FQNEAQ. The V gene end was trimmed by 4 bases and the J gene end by 3 bases; junction bases not matched to a gene: 13. CDR3 length equals 17 residues. CDR3 residues: CASSSRQGFEKDYGYTF. In nucleotides, the CDR3 is TGTGCCAGCAGCTCTCGACAGGGGTTTGAAAAAGACTATGGCTACACCTTC.

The CDR3 DNA is TGTGCCAGCAGTTTAATTCACCAGGATACGCAGTATTTT. The encoded protein is CASSLIHQDTQYF. The chain uses TRBV12-3 or TRBV12-4 and TRBJ2-3; no reliable D call. V lost 2 bases and J lost 6, with 9 bases in between. The CDR3 contains 13 residues.

This clonotype has ten or more counts. This chain links TRBV12-3 or TRBV12-4 with TRBJ1-2, with D unclear. Trimming left V 1 base short and J 7 bases short, with 7 bases between. The CDR3 is made up of 12 amino acids. In DNA, the CDR3 is TGTGCCAGCAGTTTAGAGAGGGTTGGCTACACCTTC. Protein sequence: CASSLERVGYTF.

This clonotype was seen at least ten times. V gene TRBV7-9 combines with J gene TRBJ2-7, with 9 bases fitting TRBD1. There are 15 residues in the CDR3. V shed 5 bases and J 5 bases; nucleotides not matched to a gene: 10. Germline V gene data show CDR1 as SEHNR and CDR2 as FQNEAQ (reference sequence). CDR3 amino acids: CASSPVGTGIHEQYF. Written as DNA, the CDR3 is TGTGCCAGCAGCCCTGTAGGGACAGGGATCCACGAGCAGTACTTC.

This chain links TRBV2 with TRBJ1-1, with D maybe TRBD1 (6 bases). V lost 4 bases to trimming and J lost 7 bases, with 13 bases between them. CDR3 length: 13 amino acids. In germline, CDR1 is SNHLY, CDR2 FYNNEI. CDR3 amino acids: CASSGGGLGEAFF. The CDR3 DNA sequence: TGTGCCAGCAGTGGAGGGGGGCTTGGTGAAGCTTTCTTT.

This clonotype turned up a few times. The chain couples TRBV10-3 to TRBJ2-1, with TRBD2 matching 13 bases. The CDR3 is 18 amino acids. Looked up from germline, CDR1 is ENHRY and CDR2 is SYGVKD. Trimming cost V 6 bases and J 8 bases; bases outside gene matches: 16. This chain's CDR3 is CAISPRYGTSGNSDEQFF. CDR3 nucleotides: TGTGCCATCAGCCCCCGCTACGGGACTAGCGGGAATTCGGATGAGCAGTTCTTC.

A few counts support this clonotype. The chain combines TRBV24-1 with TRBJ1-1; D remains ambiguous. The V end was cut by 5 bases, the J end by 1 base, with 7 bases between. CDR3 length: 13 residues. Looked up from germline, CDR1 is KGHDR and CDR2 is SFDVKD. The CDR3 reads CATSAAENTEAFF. The DNA of the CDR3 is TGTGCCACCAGTGCCGCTGAGAACACTGAAGCTTTCTTT.

This clonotype came up many times. The V gene is TRBV28, the J gene TRBJ1-5; the D is unclear. The V end lost 8 bases, the J end lost 0 bases, and 11 bases lay between the germline ends. Germline lookup yields CDR1 MDHEN and CDR2 SYDVKM. The CDR3 is 14 amino acids. The CDR3 loop reads CASRQTFSNQPQHF. In nucleotides, the CDR3 is TGTGCCAGCCGTCAAACGTTTAGCAATCAGCCCCAGCATTTT.

This clonotype was seen at least ten times. This rearrangement joins TRBV20-1 to TRBJ1-2; D gene ambiguous. In germline, CDR1 is DFQATT, CDR2 SNEGSKA (reference sequence). Trimming cost V 1 base and J 4 bases, with 13 bases left between them. The CDR3 covers 14 residues. The CDR3 DNA sequence: TGCAGTGCTAGAGGGCCGTCCTCAACCTATGGCTACACCTTC. Translating gives CSARGPSSTYGYTF.

The chain links TRBV27 to TRBJ2-5; D might be TRBD2 (5 bases). The V and J ends lost 2 bases and 4 bases respectively, with 11 bases between them. Germline CDR1 is MNHEY and CDR2 is SMNVEV (reference sequence). The CDR3 has 14 residues. CDR3 sequence reads: CASSLGQEVETQYF. The CDR3 DNA follows: TGTGCCAGCAGTTTAGGTCAGGAGGTAGAGACCCAGTACTTC.

This chain joins TRBV6-5 and TRBJ2-1, with 8 bases aligning to TRBD2. Germline CDR1 and CDR2: MNHEY and SVGAGI. CDR3 length: 14 amino acids. V lost 2 bases, J lost 10 bases, and 7 bases stayed unmatched. CDR3 sequence: CASSYGLAGYEQFF. The CDR3 DNA follows: TGTGCCAGCAGTTACGGGCTAGCGGGCTACGAGCAGTTCTTC.

This clonotype was found many times. The genes are TRBV5-1 and TRBJ2-7; TRBD1 matches at 9 bases. V gave up 2 bases and J gave up 6 bases; unmatched junction bases: 9. Germline V lookup: CDR1 SGHRS, CDR2 YFSETQ. The CDR3 loop spans 15 amino acids. This CDR3 is CASSLSGTGFREQYF. DNA for the CDR3: TGCGCCAGCAGCTTATCCGGGACAGGGTTCCGCGAGCAGTACTTC.

The sample holds many counts of this clonotype. The rearrangement links TRBV28 to TRBJ2-5; TRBD1 matches 7 bases. The CDR3 extends over 15 amino acids. The V gene's germline CDR1 is MDHEN and CDR2 SYDVKM. The V gene end was trimmed by 4 bases and the J gene end by 6 bases; junction bases not matched to a gene: 11. CDR3 in DNA: TGTGCCAGCAGTTCCCCGTTTCAGGGGGTAAAGACCCAGTACTTC. Protein: CASSSPFQGVKTQYF.

Many counts were recorded for this clonotype. The gene calls are TRBV27 and TRBJ1-6, with D maybe TRBD1 (5 bases). Trimming removed 5 bases from V and 6 bases from J, with 11 bases in between. This CDR3 region has 14 residues. CDR1 MNHEY and CDR2 SMNVEV come from the germline V gene (reference sequence). The CDR3 protein is CASSTGTLNSPLHF. CDR3 DNA: TGTGCCAGCAGTACCGGGACTCTTAATTCACCCCTCCACTTT.

This clonotype was picked up many times. V and J are TRBV5-1 and TRBJ2-3, with a tentative D call TRBD1 (6 bases). There are 14 residues in the CDR3. Germline CDR1 and CDR2: SGHRS and YFSETQ. V was pared by 4 bases and J by 2 bases, with 11 bases between. The CDR3 DNA sequence: TGCGCCAGCAGCGTGGGACAAGTCACAGATACGCAGTATTTT. Translated, it gives CASSVGQVTDTQYF.